Below, 13 T cell receptor beta chains from the same sample are listed, as sequenced in a study of identical twins. TCRdb reprocessed the 5' RACE reads with MiXCR, giving one entry per CDR3 protein. The table has about 150,000 distinct CDR3 sequences, 3.5% seen once. Specimen: memory T cells sorted from blood. The source is a man aged 18-30 years in good health.

This clonotype was detected many times. The chain recombines TRBV7-3 with TRBJ2-2; no firm D call. The CDR3 loop spans 14 amino acids. Deletions cut 2 bases from V and 5 bases from J, with 9 bases between. Germline lookup yields CDR1 SGHTA and CDR2 FQGTGA. CDR3 region: CASSLLVLTGELFF. Written as DNA, the CDR3 is TGTGCCAGCAGCTTACTAGTACTAACCGGGGAGCTGTTTTTT.

This clonotype occurred many times. The CDR3 nucleotides read TGTGCCATCAGTGAGTCGTACGGGAGGGCCAGGAATGAGCAGTTCTTC. Its protein is CAISESYGRARNEQFF. V usage is TRBV10-3 and J usage is TRBJ2-1, with 8 bases that match TRBD2. Unmatched junction bases numbered 8, after V lost 0 bases and J lost 7 bases. Germline V gene data show CDR1 as ENHRY and CDR2 as SYGVKD. The CDR3 loop spans 16 amino acids.

This clonotype was found many times. The rearrangement joins TRBV29-1 to TRBJ2-3, with D possibly being TRBD1 (5 bases). The germline V gene encodes CDR1 SQVTM and CDR2 ANQGSEA. The V and J ends lost 2 bases and 4 bases respectively, with 13 bases between them. There are 14 residues in the CDR3. CDR3 loop: CSVELGQRSDTQYF. DNA of the CDR3: TGCAGCGTTGAACTGGGGCAGAGGTCAGATACGCAGTATTTT.

Many counts were recorded for this clonotype. The CDR3 spells CASSLAGTSGSQETQYF. As DNA, the CDR3 is TGTGCCAGCAGCTTAGCCGGGACTAGCGGGAGTCAAGAGACCCAGTACTTC. The V call is TRBV7-9, the J call TRBJ2-5; 14 nucleotides align to TRBD2. Germline CDR1 and CDR2: SEHNR and FQNEAQ (reference sequence). This CDR3 has 17 amino acids. V was clipped by 0 bases and J by 2 bases; unmatched bases: 2. The complete variable domain, with remaining parts taken from reference TRBV7-9 and TRBJ2-5, reads DTGVSQNPRHKITKRGQNVTFRCDPISEHNRLYWYRQTLGQGPEFLTYFQNEAQLEKSRLLSDRFSAERPKGSFSTLEIQRTEQGDSAMYLCASSLAGTSGSQETQYFGPGTRLLVL.

The table lists this clonotype with many counts. V and J are TRBV3-1 and TRBJ2-1; 10 nucleotides agree with TRBD2. Germline trimming cut 3 bases from V and 4 bases from J; bases unmatched to any gene: 6. This CDR3 comprises 16 residues. From germline, CDR1 is LGHDT and CDR2 YNNKEL (reference sequence). The CDR3 sequence: CASSHLSGRAYNEQFF. In nucleotides, the CDR3 is TGTGCCAGCAGCCACCTAAGCGGGAGGGCATACAATGAGCAGTTCTTC.

The sample holds many counts of this clonotype. This chain joins TRBV11-2 and TRBJ1-1; possible D gene TRBD1, 5 bases. The ends were cut back, 0 bases at V and 2 bases at J, with 13 bases in the middle. The CDR3 covers 16 residues. Germline-derived CDR1 and CDR2 are SGHAT and FQNNGV. CDR3 residues: CASSLDIGGLNTEAFF. CDR3 nucleotide sequence: TGTGCCAGCAGCTTAGATATCGGGGGTTTAAACACTGAAGCTTTCTTT.

In this sample, this clonotype turned up many times. The CDR3 DNA sequence: TGTGCCAGCAGTTCTCCTAGCAGCACTTTGGAGACCCAGTACTTC. Protein: CASSSPSSTLETQYF. The chain recombines TRBV28 with TRBJ2-5; possibly TRBD2 for D (5 bases). Trimming cost V 4 bases and J 5 bases, with 17 bases left between them. This CDR3 is 15 amino acids long. Germline V CDR1 and CDR2: MDHEN, SYDVKM. The variable domain in full, completed from reference TRBV28 and TRBJ2-5, reads DVKVTQSSRYLVKRTGEKVFLECVQDMDHENMFWYRQDPGLGLRLIYFSYDVKMKEKGDIPEGYSVSREKKERFSLILESASTNQTSMYLCASSSPSSTLETQYFGPGTRLLVL.

This clonotype was found once. CDR3 sequence (DNA): TGTGCCAGCAGCCAAGGACAGAGGACAGATACGCAGTATTTT. Translating it yields CASSQGQRTDTQYF. This sequence joins TRBV14 and TRBJ2-3, with D tentatively TRBD1 (5 bases). V lost 1 base and J lost 3, with 8 bases in between. The CDR3 extends over 14 amino acids. Germline V gives CDR1 SGHDN, CDR2 FVKESK.

The table lists this clonotype with many counts. The chain is built from TRBV7-8 and TRBJ2-7, with D tentatively TRBD2 (6 bases). This CDR3 spans 15 amino acids. From germline, CDR1 is SGHVS and CDR2 FQNEAQ. Trimming pared 1 base from V and 6 bases from J, leaving 16 bases between. The DNA of the CDR3 is TGTGCCAGCAGCTTAGGGGCAGGGAGGTCGGGCGAGCAGTACTTC. It specifies CASSLGAGRSGEQYF.

This clonotype was seen repeatedly, ten times or more. V and J are TRBV20-1 and TRBJ1-1; D ambiguous. The germline gives CDR1 DFQATT, CDR2 SNEGSKA (reference sequence). Trimming took off 1 base at V and 0 bases at J, with 12 bases between the two ends. The CDR3 is 15 residues long. CDR3 DNA: TGCAGTGCTAGAGTGAAAGACCGCATGAACACTGAAGCTTTCTTT. Translated: CSARVKDRMNTEAFF.

The sample holds many counts of this clonotype. The chain couples TRBV5-1 to TRBJ2-7, with 12 bases fitting TRBD1. This CDR3 is 15 amino acids long. With 2 bases clipped from V and 7 bases from J, the junction kept 7 bases outside the gene matches. Per the germline V gene, CDR1 is SGHRS and CDR2 is YFSETQ. The CDR3 is CASSLGDRGPREQYF. CDR3 in DNA: TGCGCCAGCAGCTTAGGGGACAGGGGGCCGAGGGAGCAGTACTTC.

Worth noting for this clonotype: A much larger clonotype is one base distant, so this may be a read error. Likely a read error: the CDR3 ends without its conserved phenylalanine or tryptophan. The rearrangement uses TRBV20-1 and TRBJ1-4; a weak D match, TRBD1 (6 bases). Germline loops: CDR1 DFQATT, CDR2 SNEGSKA (reference sequence). The CDR3 covers 15 residues. V was trimmed by 4 bases and J by 8 bases, leaving 20 bases between them. In DNA form, the CDR3 reads TGCAGTGCTATTCAACCTGCGAGGGGGGGAGAAAAACTGTTTATT. Translation gives CSAIQPARGGEKLFI.

This clonotype has at least ten counts. J is TRBJ1-4 and V is TRBV5-1; D call uncertain. This CDR3 has 14 residues. Germline CDR1 is SGHRS and CDR2 is YFSETQ. V was pared by 0 bases and J by 4 bases, with 7 bases between. The DNA for the CDR3 is TGCGCCAGCAGCTTGGTACAGAGTAATGAAAAACTGTTTTTT. This translates into CASSLVQSNEKLFF.